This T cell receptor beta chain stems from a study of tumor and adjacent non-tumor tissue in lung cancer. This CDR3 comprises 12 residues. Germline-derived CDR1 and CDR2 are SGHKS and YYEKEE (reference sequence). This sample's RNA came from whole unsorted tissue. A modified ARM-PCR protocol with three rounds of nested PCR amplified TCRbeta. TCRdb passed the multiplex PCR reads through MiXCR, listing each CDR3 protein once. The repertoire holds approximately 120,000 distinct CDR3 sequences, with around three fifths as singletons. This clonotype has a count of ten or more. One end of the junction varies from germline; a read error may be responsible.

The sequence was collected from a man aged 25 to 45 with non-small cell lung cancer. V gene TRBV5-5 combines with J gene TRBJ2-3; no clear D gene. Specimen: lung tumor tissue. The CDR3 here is CASSLITDTQYF. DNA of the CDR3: TGTGCCAGCAGCTTGATAACAGACACGCAGTATTTT.